Following are 4 T cell receptor beta chains from one sample sequenced in a study of blood T cell repertoires in COVID-19. Repertoires were generated with immunoSEQ multiplex PCR, while TCRdb's copy carries only in-frame clones and drops some. The table has under 70,000 clones, less than 85% seen once. Material for sequencing was peripheral blood. The receptors come from a man in his 60s with acute or convalescent COVID-19.

The chain recombines TRBV30 with TRBJ2-7; 9 nucleotides match TRBD2. Germline lookup yields CDR1 GTSNPN and CDR2 SVGIG (reference sequence). This CDR3 region has 18 residues. V gave up 1 base and J gave up 1 base; unmatched junction bases: 14. The CDR3 reads CAWSGPGVAGERSYEQYF. The CDR3 DNA reads TGTGCCTGGAGTGGGCCCGGGGTAGCGGGAGAAAGGTCCTACGAGCAGTACTTC.

Only a few counts were recorded for this clone. The chain couples TRBV7-9 to TRBJ2-7; D perhaps matches TRBD1 (6 bases). The CDR3 extends over 15 amino acids. V was cut by 3 bases and J by 0 bases, with 12 bases left in between. The germline V gene encodes CDR1 SEHNR and CDR2 FQNEAQ (reference sequence). The CDR3 DNA sequence: TGTGCCAGCAGCTTTGACAGGTTCCTCTCCTACGAGCAGTACTTC. Translated: CASSFDRFLSYEQYF.

The chain recombines TRBV6-5 with TRBJ2-5, with 13 bases that match TRBD2. CDR3 length equals 15 residues. The germline gives CDR1 MNHEY, CDR2 SVGAGI. V lost 6 bases, J lost 5 bases, and 6 bases stayed unmatched. Here the CDR3 DNA reads TGTGCCAGCAGCGGACTAGCGGGAGTCGCGGAGACCCAGTACTTC. It yields the protein CASSGLAGVAETQYF.

The rearrangement joins TRBV30 to TRBJ2-7, with D possibly TRBD2 on 5 matching bases. The CDR3 is 14 residues long. Trimming shortened V by 5 bases and J by 5 bases, and 19 bases separated the two germline ends. In germline, CDR1 is GTSNPN, CDR2 SVGIG (reference sequence). The CDR3 reads CAWDPGYDGNEQYF. Here the CDR3 DNA reads TGTGCCTGGGATCCGGGCTATGACGGGAACGAGCAGTACTTC.